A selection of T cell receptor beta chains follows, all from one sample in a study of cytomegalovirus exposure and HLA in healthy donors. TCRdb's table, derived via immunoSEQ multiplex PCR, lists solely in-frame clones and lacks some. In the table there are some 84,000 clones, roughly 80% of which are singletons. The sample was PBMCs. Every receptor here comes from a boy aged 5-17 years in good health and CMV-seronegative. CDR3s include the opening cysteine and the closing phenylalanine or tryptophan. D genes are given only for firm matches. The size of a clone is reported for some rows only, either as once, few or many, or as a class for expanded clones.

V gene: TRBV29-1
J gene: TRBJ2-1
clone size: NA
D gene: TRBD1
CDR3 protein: CSVDRGQDEQFF
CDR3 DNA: TGCAGCGTCGACAGGGGGCAGGATGAGCAGTTCTTC

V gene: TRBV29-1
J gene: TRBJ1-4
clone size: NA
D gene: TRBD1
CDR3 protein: CSVEWAGGGEKLFF
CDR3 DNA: TGCAGCGTTGAATGGGCAGGGGGTGGAGAAAAACTGTTTTTT

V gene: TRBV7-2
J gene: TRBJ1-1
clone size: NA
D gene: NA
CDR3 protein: CASSSRQSLNTEAFF
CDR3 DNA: TGTGCCAGCAGCTCAAGACAGAGTTTGAACACTGAAGCTTTCTTT

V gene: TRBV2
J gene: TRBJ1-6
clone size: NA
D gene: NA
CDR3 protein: CASSASQGYSPLHF
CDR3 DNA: TGCGCCAGCAGTGCCTCACAGGGATATTCACCCCTCCACTTT

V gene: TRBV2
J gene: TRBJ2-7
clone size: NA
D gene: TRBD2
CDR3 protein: CASRSSGISYEQYF
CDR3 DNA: TGTGCCAGCAGGTCTAGCGGAATCTCCTACGAGCAGTACTTC

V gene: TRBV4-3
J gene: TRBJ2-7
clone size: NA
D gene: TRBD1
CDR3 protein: CASSQAGTGTYEQYF
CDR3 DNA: TGCGCCAGCAGCCAAGCCGGGACAGGGACCTACGAGCAGTACTTC

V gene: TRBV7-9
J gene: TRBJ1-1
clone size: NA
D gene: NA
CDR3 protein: CASSLKGRGTEAFF
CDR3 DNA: TGTGCCAGCAGCTTAAAAGGAAGAGGAACTGAAGCTTTCTTT

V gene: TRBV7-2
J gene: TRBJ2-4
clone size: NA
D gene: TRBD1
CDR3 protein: CASSSRPLDGQGKNIQYF
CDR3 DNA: TGTGCCAGCAGCTCCCGGCCTTTGGATGGACAGGGGAAAAACATTCAGTACTTC

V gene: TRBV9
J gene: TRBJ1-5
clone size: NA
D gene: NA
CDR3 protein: CASSAGISNQPQHF
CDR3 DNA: TGTGCCAGCAGCGCAGGGATCAGCAATCAGCCCCAGCATTTT

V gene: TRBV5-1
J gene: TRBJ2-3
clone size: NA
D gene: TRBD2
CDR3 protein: CASSPGTSVDTQYF
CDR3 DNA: TGCGCCAGCAGCCCGGGGACTAGCGTAGATACGCAGTATTTT

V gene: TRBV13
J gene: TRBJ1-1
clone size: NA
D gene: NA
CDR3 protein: CASSFSEDTEAFF
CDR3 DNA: TGTGCCAGCAGCTTTTCAGAGGACACTGAAGCTTTCTTT

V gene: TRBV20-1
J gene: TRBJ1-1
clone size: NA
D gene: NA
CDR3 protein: CSEGSTEAFF
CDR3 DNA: TGCAGTGAGGGGTCCACTGAAGCTTTCTTT

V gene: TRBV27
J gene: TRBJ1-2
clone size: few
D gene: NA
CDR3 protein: CASRKGGGYTF
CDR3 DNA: TGTGCCAGCAGAAAGGGCGGGGGCTACACCTTC

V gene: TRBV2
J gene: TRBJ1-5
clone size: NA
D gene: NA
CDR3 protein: CASSEIGGVGGQPQHF
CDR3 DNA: TGTGCCAGCAGTGAAATAGGCGGGGTCGGGGGGCAGCCCCAGCATTTT

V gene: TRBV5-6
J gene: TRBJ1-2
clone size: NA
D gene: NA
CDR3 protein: CASSSSRGGYTF
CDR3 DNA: TGTGCCAGCAGCTCGTCTCGGGGGGGCTACACCTTC

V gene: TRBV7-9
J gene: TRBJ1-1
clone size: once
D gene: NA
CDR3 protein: CASSNGLYTEAFF
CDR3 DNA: TGTGCCAGCAGCAACGGTCTTTACACTGAAGCTTTCTTT

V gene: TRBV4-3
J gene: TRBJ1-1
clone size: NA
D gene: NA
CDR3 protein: CASSQDREPDTEAFF
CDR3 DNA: TGCGCCAGCAGCCAAGACAGGGAACCGGACACTGAAGCTTTCTTT

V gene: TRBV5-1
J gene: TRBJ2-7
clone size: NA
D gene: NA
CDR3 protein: CASSRGGGSYEQYF
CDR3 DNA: TGCGCCAGCAGCCGGGGTGGCGGCTCCTACGAGCAGTACTTC

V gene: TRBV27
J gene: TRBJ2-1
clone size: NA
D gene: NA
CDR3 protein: CASSPHGRGHEQFF
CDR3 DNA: TGTGCCAGCAGCCCCCACGGGAGGGGGCACGAGCAGTTCTTC

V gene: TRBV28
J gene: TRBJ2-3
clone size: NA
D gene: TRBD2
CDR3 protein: CASTGGRSTDTQYF
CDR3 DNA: TGTGCCAGCACTGGCGGGAGGAGCACAGATACGCAGTATTTT

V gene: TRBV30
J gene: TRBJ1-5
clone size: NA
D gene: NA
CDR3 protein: CAWSAGYQPQHF
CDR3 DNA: TGTGCCTGGAGCGCAGGTTATCAGCCCCAGCATTTT

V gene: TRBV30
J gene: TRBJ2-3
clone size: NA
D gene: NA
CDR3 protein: CAWGRRSTDTQYF
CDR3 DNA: TGTGCCTGGGGACGGAGGTCCACAGATACGCAGTATTTT

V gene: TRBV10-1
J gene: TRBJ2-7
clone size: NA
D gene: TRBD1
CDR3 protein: CASSAHRDRKTYEQYF
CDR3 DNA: TGCGCCAGCAGTGCACACCGGGACAGAAAAACCTACGAGCAGTACTTC

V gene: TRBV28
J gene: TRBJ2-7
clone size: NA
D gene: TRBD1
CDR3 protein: CASIARGYNEQYF
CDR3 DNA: TGTGCCAGCATTGCCAGGGGGTACAACGAGCAGTACTTC

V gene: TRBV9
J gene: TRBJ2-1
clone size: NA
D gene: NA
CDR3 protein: CASSPSRVATEQFF
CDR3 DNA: TGTGCCAGCAGCCCGAGTAGAGTAGCGACTGAGCAGTTCTTC

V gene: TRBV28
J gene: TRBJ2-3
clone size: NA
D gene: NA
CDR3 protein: CASSFRFRDTQYF
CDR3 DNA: TGTGCCAGCAGTTTCCGCTTCAGGGATACGCAGTATTTT

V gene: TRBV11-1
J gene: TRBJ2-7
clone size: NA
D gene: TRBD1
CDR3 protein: CASSNHLGGQLLYEQYF
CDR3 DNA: TGTGCCAGCAGCAACCACTTAGGGGGACAGTTACTCTACGAGCAGTACTTC

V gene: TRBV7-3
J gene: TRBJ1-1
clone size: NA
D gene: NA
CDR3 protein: CASSRGMNTEAFF
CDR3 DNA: TGTGCCAGCAGCAGGGGCATGAACACTGAAGCTTTCTTT

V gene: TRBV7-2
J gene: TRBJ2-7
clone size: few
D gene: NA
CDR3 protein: CASSLRLGINEQYF
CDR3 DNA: TGTGCCAGCAGCTTACGACTAGGTATCAACGAGCAGTACTTC

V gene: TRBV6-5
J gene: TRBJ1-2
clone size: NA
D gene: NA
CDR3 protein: CASSETGGDGYTF
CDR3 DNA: TGTGCCAGCAGCGAAACAGGCGGTGATGGCTACACCTTC

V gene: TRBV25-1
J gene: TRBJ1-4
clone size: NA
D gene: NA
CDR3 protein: CASSAAGVEKLFF
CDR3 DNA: TGTGCCAGCAGTGCCGCAGGGGTTGAAAAACTGTTTTTT

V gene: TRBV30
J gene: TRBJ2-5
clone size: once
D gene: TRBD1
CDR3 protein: CAWSPGTGRETQYF
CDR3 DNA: TGTGCCTGGAGTCCCGGGACAGGGCGAGAGACCCAGTACTTC

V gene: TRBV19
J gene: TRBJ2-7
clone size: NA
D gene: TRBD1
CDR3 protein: CASSQQGNEQYF
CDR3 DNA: TGTGCCAGTAGTCAACAGGGGAACGAGCAGTACTTC

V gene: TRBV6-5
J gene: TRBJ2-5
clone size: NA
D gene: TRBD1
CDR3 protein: CASSYSPTGVETQYF
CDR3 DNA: TGTGCCAGCAGTTACTCCCCGACAGGGGTAGAGACCCAGTACTTC

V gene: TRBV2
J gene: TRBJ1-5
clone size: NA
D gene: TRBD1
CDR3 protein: CASSLQGALNQPQHF
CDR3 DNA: TGTGCCAGCAGTTTACAGGGGGCCCTCAATCAGCCCCAGCATTTT

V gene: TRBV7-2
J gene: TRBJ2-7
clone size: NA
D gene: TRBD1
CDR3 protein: CASSSLGQSYYEQYF
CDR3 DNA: TGTGCCAGCAGCTCCTTGGGACAGTCCTACTACGAGCAGTACTTC

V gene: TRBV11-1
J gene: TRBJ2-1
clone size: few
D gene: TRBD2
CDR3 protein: CASSYDGTSGGYNEQFF
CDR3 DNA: TGTGCCAGCAGCTACGACGGGACTAGCGGGGGTTACAATGAGCAGTTCTTC

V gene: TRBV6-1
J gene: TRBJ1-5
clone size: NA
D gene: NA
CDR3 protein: CASSGTVNQPQHF
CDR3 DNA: TGTGCCAGCAGTGGGACAGTCAATCAGCCCCAGCATTTT

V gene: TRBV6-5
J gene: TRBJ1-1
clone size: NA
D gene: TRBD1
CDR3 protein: CASSFGTGQAGTEAFF
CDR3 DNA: TGTGCCAGCAGTTTTGGGACAGGCCAAGCGGGCACTGAAGCTTTCTTT

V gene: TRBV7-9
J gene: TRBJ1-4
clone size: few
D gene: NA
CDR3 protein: CASSTPGQPGEKLFF
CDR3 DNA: TGTGCCAGCAGCACTCCAGGACAGCCTGGTGAAAAACTGTTTTTT

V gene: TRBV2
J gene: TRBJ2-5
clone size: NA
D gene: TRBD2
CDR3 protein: CARTLGLAGVETQYF
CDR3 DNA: TGTGCCAGGACCTTGGGACTAGCGGGAGTAGAGACCCAGTACTTC